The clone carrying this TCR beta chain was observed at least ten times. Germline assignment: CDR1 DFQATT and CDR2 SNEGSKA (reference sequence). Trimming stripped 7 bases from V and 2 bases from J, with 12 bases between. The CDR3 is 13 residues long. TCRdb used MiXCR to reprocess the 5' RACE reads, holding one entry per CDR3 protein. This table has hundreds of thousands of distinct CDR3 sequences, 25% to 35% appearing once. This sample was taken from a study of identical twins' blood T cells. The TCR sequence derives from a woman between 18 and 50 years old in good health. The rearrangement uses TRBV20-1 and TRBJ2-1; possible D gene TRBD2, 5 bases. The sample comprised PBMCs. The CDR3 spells CSVSGLPYNEQFF. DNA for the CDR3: TGCAGTGTATCGGGATTGCCCTACAATGAGCAGTTCTTC.